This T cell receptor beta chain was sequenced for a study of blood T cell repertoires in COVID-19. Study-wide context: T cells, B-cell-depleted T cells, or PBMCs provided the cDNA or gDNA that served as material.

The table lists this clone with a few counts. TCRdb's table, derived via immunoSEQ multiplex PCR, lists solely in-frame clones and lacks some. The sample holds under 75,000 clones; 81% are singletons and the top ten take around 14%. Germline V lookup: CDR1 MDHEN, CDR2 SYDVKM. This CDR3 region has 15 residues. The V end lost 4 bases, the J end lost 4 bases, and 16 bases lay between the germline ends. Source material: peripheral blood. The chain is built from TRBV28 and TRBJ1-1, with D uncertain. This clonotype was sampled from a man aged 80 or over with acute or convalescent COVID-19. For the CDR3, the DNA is TGTGCCAGCAGTTCTCCTCCCGCAGGAACCACTGAAGCTTTCTTT. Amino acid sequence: CASSSPPAGTTEAFF.